These 24 T cell receptor beta chains were all obtained from the same sample, sequenced in a study of T cell clonality in common variable immunodeficiency (dated by TCRdb to the mid-2010s). The receptor library was made with the immunoSEQ multiplex PCR assay. Not all clones reach the TCRdb copy of this immuneACCESS table, which keeps in-frame sequences only. Checked studies attribute under half of the gap to unresolved V genes and leave the rest unexplained. For this sample, around 50,000 clones appear and none is a singleton. About 5.9% of the sample is in the top ten clones. The sample consisted of peripheral blood mononuclear cells. These receptors came from a person between 18 and 75 years old in good health.

In this sample, this clone turned up a few times. The sequence runs out 3 residues before the end of the CDR3; the remainder is reconstructed from the germline J gene. This chain joins TRBV29-1 and TRBJ2-7, with D perhaps matching TRBD1 (5 bases). Trimming took 4 bases from V and 3 from J, leaving 10 bases between them. Per germline, CDR1 SQVTM and CDR2 ANQGSEA. The CDR3 contains 12 residues. CDR3 in amino acids: CSVVQGGYEQYF. CDR3 bases read: TGCAGCGTTGTCCAGGGTGGCTACGAG.

Concerning this clone: The read finishes 3 residues shy of the CDR3 end, and the germline J gene is used to complete it. V gene TRBV10-2 combines with J gene TRBJ2-1; TRBD2 agrees at 9 bases. CDR3 size: 16 residues. Trimming took 8 bases from V and 6 from J; bases not matched to a gene: 14. Germline CDR1 and CDR2: WSHSY and SAAADI. This CDR3 reads CASARRAGGRGNEQFF. The covered CDR3 bases are TGCGCCAGCGCTCGGAGAGCGGGGGGCCGAGGCAATGAG.

The table lists this clone with many counts. Coverage ceases 3 residues before the CDR3 finishes, and the germline J gene fills in the end. The chain is built from TRBV4-2 and TRBJ1-2; TRBD1 is a possible D gene (5 bases). Looked up from germline, CDR1 is LGHNA and CDR2 is YNFKEQ. V gave up 7 bases and J gave up 3 bases, with 15 bases separating them. This CDR3 spans 14 amino acids. This CDR3 is CASKPQGGHYGYTF. The sequenced part of the CDR3 DNA is TGTGCCAGCAAGCCGCAGGGAGGACACTATGGC.

This clone was seen ten or more times. The read ends 3 residues before the CDR3 terminus; that terminus is restored from the germline J gene. V usage is TRBV5-1 and J usage is TRBJ2-5, with 7 bases fitting TRBD1. The CDR3 is 14 residues long. Germline lookup yields CDR1 SGHRS and CDR2 YFSETQ. Unmatched junction bases numbered 5, after V lost 4 bases and J lost 2 bases. The sequenced part of the CDR3 DNA is TGCGCCAGCAGCCCAAGGACAGGTCAAGAGACC. This encodes CASSPRTGQET. The entire CDR3 is CASSPRTGQETQYF.

This clone was seen ten or more times. The read terminates 3 residues ahead of where the CDR3 ends, so the germline J gene completes it. The genes are TRBV5-1 and TRBJ1-5; 10 bases map to TRBD1. This CDR3 comprises 15 residues. J lost 7 bases, V lost 4 bases, and 8 bases had no gene match. The germline CDR1 and CDR2 sequences are SGHRS and YFSETQ. CDR3 protein: CASSPGQGYGQPQHF. The covered CDR3 bases are TGCGCCAGCAGCCCGGGACAGGGGTATGGGCAGCCC.

This clone has a count of ten or more. The CDR3 end is not reached by the read, which stops 3 residues before it; the germline J gene fills it in. V usage is TRBV3-1 (or the pseudogene TRBV3-2) and J usage is TRBJ2-4, with 11 nucleotides matching TRBD2. J was trimmed by 0 bases and V by 5 bases; bases with no gene match: 9. The CDR3 extends over 18 amino acids. Germline lookup yields CDR1 LGHDT and CDR2 YNNKEL (reference sequence). The CDR3 DNA, read in part, is TGTGCCAGCAGCGAAAAAACTAGCGGGGGATTAGCCAAAAACATT. This codes for CASSEKTSGGLAKNI. Given in full, the CDR3 is CASSEKTSGGLAKNIQYF.

This clone was seen repeatedly, ten times or more. The observed sequence ends 3 residues before the CDR3 terminus, with the missing tail filled in from the germline J gene. The chain uses TRBV5-4 and TRBJ2-5; D ambiguous. CDR1 and CDR2 from the germline V gene are SGHNT and YYREEE (reference sequence). The CDR3 contains 13 residues. Trimming left V 2 bases short and J 2 bases short, with 7 bases between. The sequenced part of the CDR3 DNA is TGTGCCAGCAGCTTTGGTCAGCAAGAGACC. Amino acids: CASSFGQQET. The full CDR3 protein reads CASSFGQQETQYF. Using reference TRBV5-4 and TRBJ2-5 for the parts outside the CDR3, the full variable domain is ETGVTQSPTHLIKTRGQQVTLRCSSQSGHNTVSWYQQALGQGPQFIFQYYREEENGRGNFPPRFSGLQFPNYSSELNVNALELDDSALYLCASSFGQQETQYFGPGTRLLVL.

This clone was seen at least ten times. Read coverage stops 3 residues before the CDR3 terminus; the germline J gene supplies the remainder. The gene calls are TRBV30 and TRBJ1-4; tentative D call: TRBD1 (5 bases). There are 15 residues in the CDR3. Trimming cost V 1 base and J 0 bases, with 9 bases left between them. Germline values: CDR1 GTSNPN, CDR2 SVGIG (reference sequence). The CDR3 bases that were read are TGTGCCTGGAGTGCCCCAGGGTCAACTAATGAAAAA. The encoded protein is CAWSAPGSTNEK. The entire CDR3 sequence reads CAWSAPGSTNEKLFF.

This clone was observed many times. The read gets to within 3 residues of the CDR3 end, and the germline J gene fills in the rest. V usage is TRBV15 and J usage is TRBJ1-5; possibly TRBD1 for D (5 bases). Trimming shortened V by 2 bases and J by 6 bases, and 14 bases separated the two germline ends. Germline CDR1 is LNHNV and CDR2 is YYDKDF (reference sequence). The CDR3 consists of 15 residues. The CDR3 protein is CATSRSSGVAQPQHF. The covered CDR3 bases are TGTGCCACCAGCAGATCTTCGGGGGTGGCTCAGCCC.

This clone turned up a few times. The read ends 3 residues before the CDR3 terminus; that terminus is restored from the germline J gene. The chain recombines TRBV19 with TRBJ2-4; TRBD1 matches at 9 bases. Germline CDR1 reads LNHDA; CDR2 reads SQIVND (reference sequence). The CDR3 length is 15 residues. CDR3 amino acids: CASSPGTGRNYGQYF. The part of the CDR3 DNA that was read is TGTGCCAGTAGTCCTGGGACAGGGAGAAACTATGGT.

This clone was seen repeatedly, ten times or more. The read ends 3 residues early relative to the CDR3; the germline J gene fills the gap. The chain is built from TRBV2 and TRBJ1-2; D unresolved. The CDR3 totals 13 residues. Deletions cut 6 bases from V and 0 bases from J, with 8 bases between. Germline CDR1 SNHLY, CDR2 FYNNEI. CDR3 bases read: TGTGCCAGCAGCGCTGCAGCTAACTATGGC. It codes for CASSAAANYG. The complete CDR3 sequence is CASSAAANYGYTF.

Many counts were recorded for this clone. The read is 3 residues too short to cover the CDR3 end, so that end is filled in from the germline J gene. This chain connects TRBV2 to TRBJ1-2; 7 bases fit TRBD1. Germline values: CDR1 SNHLY, CDR2 FYNNEI. CDR3 length equals 14 residues. Trimming removed 6 bases from V and 1 base from J; junction bases left unmatched: 5. The CDR3 region is CASRSGTVNYGYTF. The CDR3 DNA, read in part, is TGTGCCAGCAGGTCCGGGACAGTTAACTATGGC.

This clone showed up many times. The CDR3 end falls 3 residues outside the read, so it is completed with the germline J gene. The chain combines TRBV5-1 with TRBJ2-1; possible D gene TRBD1, 7 bases. V was pared by 3 bases and J by 4 bases, with 14 bases between. The germline V gene encodes CDR1 SGHRS and CDR2 YFSETQ. The CDR3 runs to 15 residues. The CDR3 DNA, read in part, is TGCGCCAGCAGCTCAACAGGGGAGGCATACAATGAG. It is translated as CASSSTGEAYNE. The complete CDR3 reads CASSSTGEAYNEQFF.

This clone occurred many times. The read comes to an end 3 residues before the CDR3 does, leaving the germline J gene to fill in the end. Other DNA sequences in the same sample also yield this CDR3. The rearrangement links TRBV13 to TRBJ1-6; no clear D gene. The CDR3 has 13 amino acids. Trimming removed 6 bases from V and 6 bases from J, with 9 bases in between. In germline, CDR1 is PRHDT, CDR2 FYEKMQ (reference sequence). Partial CDR3 DNA: TGTGCCAGCAGGGAGACGGGTAATTCACCC. It specifies CASRETGNSP. The full CDR3 protein is CASRETGNSPLHF. The variable domain in full, with the rest retrieved from reference TRBV13 and TRBJ1-6, is AAGVIQSPRHLIKEKRETATLKCYPIPRHDTVYWYQQGPGQDPQFLISFYEKMQSDKGSIPDRFSAQQFSDYHSELNMSSLELGDSALYFCASRETGNSPLHFGNGTRLTVT.

This clone showed up many times. The read terminates 3 residues before the CDR3 end, so the remaining end is supplied by the germline J gene. The chain uses TRBV4-1 and TRBJ1-2; D uncertain. This CDR3 region has 14 residues. CDR1 is MGHRA, CDR2 YSYEKL, per germline. The V and J ends lost 0 bases and 7 bases respectively, with 12 bases between them. The CDR3 DNA, read in part, is TGCGCCAGCAGCCAAGATGTGGCTGCTTCTGGC. Amino acids: CASSQDVAASG. The complete CDR3 sequence is CASSQDVAASGYTF.

This clone showed up many times. The read ends 3 residues shy of where the CDR3 ends; the end is completed using the germline J gene. V usage is TRBV28 and J usage is TRBJ2-6; 7 positions agree with TRBD1. Germline V gene lookup returns CDR1 MDHEN and CDR2 SYDVKM. The length of the CDR3 is 14 residues. V lost 6 bases, J lost 4 bases, and 3 bases stayed unmatched. The sequenced part of the CDR3 DNA is TGTGCCAGCAGCCCCAGGGGGGGGGCCAACGTC. Amino acids: CASSPRGGANV. The CDR3, in full, reads CASSPRGGANVLTF.

As concerns this clone: The read halts 3 residues ahead of the CDR3 end, with the missing end drawn from the germline J gene. This chain connects TRBV19 to TRBJ2-3, with 8 bases aligning to TRBD1. The germline gives CDR1 LNHDA, CDR2 SQIVND (reference sequence). The CDR3 is 15 residues long. Incomplete CDR3 DNA: TGTGCCAGTAGTATAGGACAGGGGAAGGGAGAGACG. Amino acids: CASSIGQGKGET. The complete CDR3 reads CASSIGQGKGETQYF. The full variable domain, completed using reference TRBV19 and TRBJ2-3, is DGGITQSPKYLFRKEGQNVTLSCEQNLNHDAMYWYRQDPGQGLRLIYYSQIVNDFQKGDIAEGYSVSREKKESFPLTVTSAQKNPTAFYLCASSIGQGKGETQYFGPGTRLTVL.

This clone was observed many times. Read data end 3 residues before the CDR3 end; the end is taken from the germline J gene. V gene TRBV20-1 combines with J gene TRBJ1-5; D is perhaps TRBD1 (5 bases). The germline V gene has CDR1 DFQATT and CDR2 SNEGSKA (reference sequence). The CDR3 contains 15 residues. V lost 6 bases to trimming and J lost 0 bases, with 15 bases between them. The CDR3 sequence: CSATPQDYSNQPQHF. The DNA read from the CDR3 is TGCAGTGCCACCCCACAGGACTATAGCAATCAGCCC.

This clone was recorded at least ten times. The CDR3 end is not reached by the read, which stops 3 residues before it; the germline J gene fills it in. The chain is built from TRBV5-5 and TRBJ2-7; D may be TRBD1 (6 bases). V gave up 3 bases and J gave up 3 bases, with 16 bases separating them. Germline loops: CDR1 SGHKS, CDR2 YYEKEE (reference sequence). The CDR3 loop spans 15 amino acids. The covered CDR3 bases are TGTGCCAGCAGCTCCCATCCCGGACAGAACTACGAG. Amino acids: CASSSHPGQNYE. Given in full, the CDR3 is CASSSHPGQNYEQYF. Full variable domain (outside the CDR3, taken from reference TRBV5-5 and TRBJ2-7): DAGVTQSPTHLIKTRGQQVTLRCSPISGHKSVSWYQQVLGQGPQFIFQYYEKEERGRGNFPDRFSARQFPNYSSELNVNALLLGDSALYLCASSSHPGQNYEQYFGPGTRLTVT.

This clone was observed at least ten times. The read ends 3 residues shy of where the CDR3 ends; the end is completed using the germline J gene. The genes are TRBV29-1 and TRBJ2-3; D is possibly TRBD1 (6 bases). CDR3 length: 14 amino acids. Germline CDR1 reads SQVTM; CDR2 reads ANQGSEA. Trimming took 3 bases from V and 3 from J, leaving 13 bases between them. The CDR3 DNA, read in part, is TGCAGCGTTGATCATCCCCAGGGGACAGATACG. Its translation: CSVDHPQGTDT. The full-length CDR3 reads as CSVDHPQGTDTQYF.

In this sample, this clone turned up many times. Read coverage stops 3 residues before the CDR3 terminus; the germline J gene supplies the remainder. V and J are TRBV11-2 and TRBJ1-6; D might be TRBD1 (5 bases). The germline V and J ends were trimmed by 0 bases and 9 bases, with 9 bases remaining between them. This CDR3 comprises 14 residues. Germline-derived CDR1 and CDR2 are SGHAT and FQNNGV. Incomplete CDR3 DNA: TGTGCCAGCAGCTTAGACCCAGGGTCTTCACCC. Residues: CASSLDPGSSP. In full, the CDR3 is CASSLDPGSSPLHF.

This clone was picked up many times. The read stops 3 residues short of the end of the CDR3; the missing end is completed from the germline J gene. The chain employs TRBV5-8 and TRBJ1-2; TRBD1 agrees at 7 bases. Germline-derived CDR1 and CDR2 are SGHTS and YDEGEE. The CDR3 totals 13 residues. The sequenced part of the CDR3 DNA is TGTGCCAGCAGACCCAGACAGGGTAGAGGC. Translated: CASRPRQGRG. The whole CDR3 region reads CASRPRQGRGYTF.

This clone was seen ten or more times. The CDR3 is cut off 3 residues early in the read; its end comes from the germline J gene. V gene TRBV13 combines with J gene TRBJ1-3; no clear D gene. V was shortened by 2 bases and J by 0 bases, with 8 bases between the two germline ends. CDR3 length: 15 amino acids. Germline lookup yields CDR1 PRHDT and CDR2 FYEKMQ (reference sequence). CDR3 DNA (partial): TGTGCCAGCAGCTTAATCCGTAACTCTGGAAACACC. This codes for CASSLIRNSGNT. In full, the CDR3 is CASSLIRNSGNTIYF. The full variable domain, with the rest looked up from reference TRBV13 and TRBJ1-3, is AAGVIQSPRHLIKEKRETATLKCYPIPRHDTVYWYQQGPGQDPQFLISFYEKMQSDKGSIPDRFSAQQFSDYHSELNMSSLELGDSALYFCASSLIRNSGNTIYFGEGSWLTVV.

This clone was counted ten times or more. The DNA ends 3 residues before the CDR3 does, and the rest of the CDR3 is filled in from the germline J gene. This chain uses TRBV30 with TRBJ1-5; D may be TRBD1 (5 bases). The V and J ends lost 3 bases and 9 bases respectively, with 12 bases between them. The germline CDR1 and CDR2 sequences are GTSNPN and SVGIG (reference sequence). CDR3 length: 12 residues. Incomplete CDR3 DNA: TGTGCCTGGAGACCCCCCGGGGGGCCC. This encodes CAWRPPGGP. The full CDR3 sequence reads CAWRPPGGPQHF.